These 16 T cell receptor beta chains originate from one sample sequenced in a study of blood T cell repertoires in COVID-19. Sequenced by immunoSEQ multiplex PCR; TCRdb stores in-frame clones only, minus some. The table records roughly 400,000 clones, nearly 90% of them present only once. The sequenced sample was PBMCs or T cells enriched from blood (not recorded which). The source of these receptors is a woman in her twenties or thirties who had recovered from COVID-19.

This sequence joins TRBV28 and TRBJ2-7; D might be TRBD2 (5 bases). This CDR3 spans 14 amino acids. Deletions cut 1 base from V and 4 bases from J, with 11 bases between. CDR1 MDHEN and CDR2 SYDVKM come from the germline V gene. Written as DNA, the CDR3 is TGTGCCAGCAGTTTATCGCCGGGAAGATACGAGCAGTACTTC. Translated, it gives CASSLSPGRYEQYF. Using reference TRBV28 and TRBJ2-7 for the parts outside the CDR3, the full variable domain is DVKVTQSSRYLVKRTGEKVFLECVQDMDHENMFWYRQDPGLGLRLIYFSYDVKMKEKGDIPEGYSVSREKKERFSLILESASTNQTSMYLCASSLSPGRYEQYFGPGTRLTVT.

The chain combines TRBV6-5 with TRBJ1-1; D unresolved. The CDR3 is 13 amino acids. Per germline, CDR1 MNHEY and CDR2 SVGAGI. Trimming removed 7 bases from V and 1 base from J, with 10 bases in between. The DNA for the CDR3 is TGTGCCAGCACTCCTGGCTCGAACACTGAAGCTTTCTTT. Translating it yields CASTPGSNTEAFF.

The rearrangement joins TRBV4-2 to TRBJ2-3, with 13 nucleotides matching TRBD2. This CDR3 is 16 amino acids long. CDR1 is LGHNA and CDR2 is YNFKEQ in the germline V gene. The ends lost 0 bases at V and 5 bases at J; junction bases unmatched: 2. The CDR3 DNA follows: TGTGCCAGCAGCCAAGAACTAGCGGGGGGGCAAGATACGCAGTATTTT. This encodes CASSQELAGGQDTQYF.

V usage is TRBV10-1 and J usage is TRBJ1-1, with 11 bases matching TRBD1. Germline V gene data show CDR1 as WNHNN and CDR2 as SYGVQD (reference sequence). V lost 4 bases and J lost 1; bases outside the gene matches: 5. The CDR3 sequence is 16 residues long. CDR3: CASSGKGQGANTEAFF. The CDR3 DNA sequence: TGCGCCAGCAGTGGAAAAGGACAGGGGGCGAACACTGAAGCTTTCTTT.

The chain links TRBV7-8 to TRBJ1-1; D is uncertain. Trimming removed 5 bases from V and 1 base from J, with 8 bases in between. Germline V CDR1 and CDR2: SGHVS, FQNEAQ. This CDR3 contains 13 residues. The CDR3 bases are TGTGCCAGCAGCCCCCGACAGAACACTGAAGCTTTCTTT. Translation: CASSPRQNTEAFF.

The gene calls are TRBV28 and TRBJ2-2; 8 bases align to TRBD1. The V gene's germline CDR1 is MDHEN and CDR2 SYDVKM. The CDR3 length is 14 residues. V lost 5 bases to trimming and J lost 13 bases; unmatched junction nucleotides: 12. The CDR3 bases are TGTGCCAGCAGTCCGGGGACAGGACCGGGACGGCTGTTTTTT. Translating it yields CASSPGTGPGRLFF.

This clone has only one observation. The chain couples TRBV7-9 to TRBJ2-2; 7 positions match TRBD2. Per germline, CDR1 SEHNR and CDR2 FQNEAQ (reference sequence). V lost 7 bases, J lost 5 bases, and 16 bases stayed unmatched. The CDR3 covers 17 residues. This chain's CDR3 is CASIDGGLRRGTGELFF. CDR3 nucleotide sequence: TGTGCCAGCATCGACGGAGGTCTAAGGCGGGGGACCGGGGAGCTGTTTTTT. The variable domain in full, with the rest retrieved from reference TRBV7-9 and TRBJ2-2, is DTGVSQNPRHKITKRGQNVTFRCDPISEHNRLYWYRQTLGQGPEFLTYFQNEAQLEKSRLLSDRFSAERPKGSFSTLEIQRTEQGDSAMYLCASIDGGLRRGTGELFFGEGSRLTVL.

This clone has a single count. The V gene is TRBV30, the J gene TRBJ1-1, with 10 nucleotides matching TRBD1. The CDR3 has 15 amino acids. The V gene's germline CDR1 is GTSNPN and CDR2 SVGIG (reference sequence). With V trimmed by 0 bases and J by 5 bases, 6 bases remained unmatched. The CDR3 coding sequence is TGTGCCTGGAGTGTTTTTGACAGGGGGCGAACTGAAGCTTTCTTT. Residues: CAWSVFDRGRTEAFF.

The V and J genes are TRBV7-2 and TRBJ1-5, with TRBD1 matching over 7 bases. Germline-derived CDR1 and CDR2 are SGHTA and FQGNSA. The CDR3 runs to 14 residues. J lost 6 bases, V lost 5 bases, and 7 bases had no gene match. In DNA, the CDR3 is TGTGCCAGCAGCGTACGACAGGGTACTCAGCCCCAGCATTTT. Translation gives CASSVRQGTQPQHF.

V is TRBV5-4 and J is TRBJ1-2; the D gene is possibly TRBD1 (5 bases). CDR1 is SGHNT, CDR2 YYREEE, per germline (reference sequence). The V end was cut by 6 bases, the J end by 1 base, with 25 bases between. This CDR3 is 18 amino acids long. This chain's CDR3 is CASTRSSTVSEDNYGYTF. The CDR3 DNA reads as TGTGCCAGCACCCGGTCGTCGACAGTTTCCGAGGATAACTATGGCTACACCTTC.

The rearrangement links TRBV9 to TRBJ1-6; D ambiguous. The CDR3 consists of 15 residues. Per the germline V gene, CDR1 is SGDLS and CDR2 is YYNGEE. V gave up 0 bases and J gave up 2 bases, with 6 bases separating them. The CDR3 nucleotides read TGTGCCAGCAGCGTAGATCCGGCCTATAATTCACCCCTCCACTTT. Residues: CASSVDPAYNSPLHF.

This sequence joins TRBV27 and TRBJ2-1, with D possibly TRBD2 on 5 matching bases. Germline CDR1 MNHEY, CDR2 SMNVEV (reference sequence). This CDR3 contains 14 residues. Trimming stripped 0 bases from V and 5 bases from J, with 8 bases between. CDR3 sequence: CASSLSRADNEQFF. CDR3 nucleotide sequence: TGTGCCAGCAGTTTATCGCGAGCGGACAATGAGCAGTTCTTC.

This chain connects TRBV7-2 to TRBJ2-1, with D uncertain. Germline V gene lookup returns CDR1 SGHTA and CDR2 FQGNSA. This CDR3 region has 14 residues. V dropped 1 base and J dropped 3 bases, with 7 bases sitting between them. Here the CDR3 DNA reads TGTGCCAGCAGCTTAGGTGTCAGCTACAATGAGCAGTTCTTC. Translating it yields CASSLGVSYNEQFF.

The chain employs TRBV19 and TRBJ2-2, with a tentative D call TRBD2 (5 bases). This CDR3 region has 14 residues. V was pared by 4 bases and J by 4 bases, with 10 bases between. The germline gives CDR1 LNHDA, CDR2 SQIVND (reference sequence). In DNA, the CDR3 is TGTGCCAGTAGTACGGGGTCCCTCACCGGGGAGCTGTTTTTT. This encodes CASSTGSLTGELFF. Full variable domain (rest looked up from reference TRBV19 and TRBJ2-2): DGGITQSPKYLFRKEGQNVTLSCEQNLNHDAMYWYRQDPGQGLRLIYYSQIVNDFQKGDIAEGYSVSREKKESFPLTVTSAQKNPTAFYLCASSTGSLTGELFFGEGSRLTVL.

This clone was picked up a small number of times. The chain joins TRBV7-8 to TRBJ1-2; maybe TRBD1 (6 bases). Germline V gene sequence: CDR1 SGHVS, CDR2 FQNEAQ. V lost 4 bases to trimming and J lost 1 base, with 19 bases between them. This CDR3 comprises 17 residues. CDR3 DNA sequence: TGTGCCAGCAGCTCGATTATGGACAGCCAACATAACTATGGCTACACCTTC. Translation gives CASSSIMDSQHNYGYTF.

The rearrangement uses TRBV7-9 and TRBJ1-2; the D is unclear. CDR1 SEHNR and CDR2 FQNEAQ come from the germline V gene (reference sequence). This CDR3 has 11 residues. V lost 3 bases and J 5 bases, leaving 4 bases between the germline ends. CDR3 sequence reads: CASSFSYGYTF. The DNA for the CDR3 is TGTGCCAGCAGCTTCTCTTATGGCTACACCTTC.